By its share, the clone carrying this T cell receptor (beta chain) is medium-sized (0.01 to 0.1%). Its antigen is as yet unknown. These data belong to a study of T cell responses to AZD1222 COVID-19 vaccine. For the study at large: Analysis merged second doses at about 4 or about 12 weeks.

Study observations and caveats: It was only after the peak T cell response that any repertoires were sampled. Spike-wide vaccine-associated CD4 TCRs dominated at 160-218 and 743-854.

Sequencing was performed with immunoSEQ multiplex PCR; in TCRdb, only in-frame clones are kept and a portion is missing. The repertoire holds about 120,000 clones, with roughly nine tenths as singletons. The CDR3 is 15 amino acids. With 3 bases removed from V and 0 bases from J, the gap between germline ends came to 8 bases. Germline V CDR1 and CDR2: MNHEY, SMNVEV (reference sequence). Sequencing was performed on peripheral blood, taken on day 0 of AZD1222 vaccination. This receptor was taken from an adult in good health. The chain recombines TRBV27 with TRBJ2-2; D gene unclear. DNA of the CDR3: TGTGCCAGCAGTTTTGGGCCGGCGAACACCGGGGAGCTGTTTTTT. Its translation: CASSFGPANTGELFF.